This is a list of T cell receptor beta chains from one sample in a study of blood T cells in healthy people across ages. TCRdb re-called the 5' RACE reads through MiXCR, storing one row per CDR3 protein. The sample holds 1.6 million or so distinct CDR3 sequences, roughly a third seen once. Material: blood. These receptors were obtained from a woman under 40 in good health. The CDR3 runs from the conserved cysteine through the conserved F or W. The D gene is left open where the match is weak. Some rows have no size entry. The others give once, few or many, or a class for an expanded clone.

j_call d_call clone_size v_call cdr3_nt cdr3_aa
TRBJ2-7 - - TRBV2 TGTGCCGGTCGAGGCGGGTCCTTGAGTGAAGGAGCCCAGTACTTC CAGRGGSLSEGAQYF
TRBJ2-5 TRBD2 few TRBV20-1 TGCAGTGCTCCTCCGGGTAGCGGGAGCCGGGAGACCCAGTACTTC CSAPPGSGSRETQYF
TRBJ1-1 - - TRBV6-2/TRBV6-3 TGTGCCAGCAGTTACTCTTTGCCCGGGACCCAAAGGGGCACCACTGAAGCTTTCTTT CASSYSLPGTQRGTTEAFF
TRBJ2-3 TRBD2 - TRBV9 TGTGCCAGCAGCGCCGGCGGGGGGGCCTTTACAGATACGCAGTATTTT CASSAGGGAFTDTQYF
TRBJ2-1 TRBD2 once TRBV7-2 TGTGCCAGCAGCTTATTCGGCGGGGGGAAGTACAATGAGCAGTTCTTC CASSLFGGGKYNEQFF
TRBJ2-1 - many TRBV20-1 TGCAGTGCCAAACCAGGGGAATACAATTACAATGAGCAGTTCTTC CSAKPGEYNYNEQFF
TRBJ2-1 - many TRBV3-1 TGTGCCAGCAGCCAAGATCGTGGACAGTACAATGAGCAGTTCTTC CASSQDRGQYNEQFF
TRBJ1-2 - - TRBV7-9 TGTGCCACCTCTGCGGCGGCATATGGCTACACCTTC CATSAAAYGYTF
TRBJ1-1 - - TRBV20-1 TGCAGTGCTGCTCCGGGGCCCATGAACACTGAAGCTTTCTTT CSAAPGPMNTEAFF
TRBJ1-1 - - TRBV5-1 TGCGCCAGCAGCTTGGAACAGATCAACACTGAAGCTTTCTTT CASSLEQINTEAFF
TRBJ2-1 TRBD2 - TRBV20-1 TGCAGTGCTAGACTAGCGGGGGGCGCCCTCCACAATGAGCAGTTCTTC CSARLAGGALHNEQFF
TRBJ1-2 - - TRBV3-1 TGTGCCAGCAGCTCCACGCCAAACGGCGGCTACACCTTC CASSSTPNGGYTF
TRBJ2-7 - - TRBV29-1 TGCAGCTTTACAGGGTTCTCTTCGGAGCAGTACTTC CSFTGFSSEQYF
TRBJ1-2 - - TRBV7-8 TGTGCCAGCAGCTTAGAACAGGGAAGCAGCTACACCTTC CASSLEQGSSYTF
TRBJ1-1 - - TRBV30 TGTACCTGGAGTGTAGGACAGCTGAACACTGAAGCTTTCTTT CTWSVGQLNTEAFF
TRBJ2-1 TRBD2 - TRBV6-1 TGTGCCAGCAGGACTAGCGGGGGCTATGAGCAGTTCTTC CASRTSGGYEQFF
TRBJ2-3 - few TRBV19 TGTGCCAGTAGTAGCAGGGACCGGAGAGATACGCAGTATTTT CASSSRDRRDTQYF
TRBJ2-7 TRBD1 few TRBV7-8 TGTGCCAGCAGCTCAAGGACAGGGGTTTCCTACGAGCAGTACTTC CASSSRTGVSYEQYF
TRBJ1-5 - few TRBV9 TGTGCCAGCAGCGTAGATGGGGTGGCCAATCAGCCCCAGCATTTT CASSVDGVANQPQHF
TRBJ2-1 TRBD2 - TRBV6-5 TGTGCTAGCAGTTACCCACTGGATCCCCGGGAGGATCCGAACAATGAGCAGTTCTTC CASSYPLDPREDPNNEQFF
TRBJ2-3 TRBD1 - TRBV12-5 TGTGCTAGTGCCCTGACAGGGGATTCCCGGCAGTATTTT CASALTGDSRQYF
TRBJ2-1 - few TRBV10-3 TGTGCCATCAGTGAGTCAGCGGATGAGCAGTTCTTC CAISESADEQFF
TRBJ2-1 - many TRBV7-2 TGTGCCAGCAGCCCCCACGGGAATGAGCAGTTCTTC CASSPHGNEQFF
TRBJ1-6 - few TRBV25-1 TGTGCCAGCGAGTACTCGGGCTATAATTCACCCCTCCACTTT CASEYSGYNSPLHF
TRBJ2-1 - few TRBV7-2 TGTGCCAGCAGCTTTCCCCCCAAGGGGGGGAACAATGAGCAGTTCTTC CASSFPPKGGNNEQFF
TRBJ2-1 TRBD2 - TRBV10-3 TGTGCCATCAGTGATTGGGGACTAGCGGGGGATCAGACATACAATGAGCAGGTCTTC CAISDWGLAGDQTYNEQVF
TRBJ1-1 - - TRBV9 TGTGCCAGCAGCGTAAATCCAGGACTCACATCCACTGAAGCTTTCTTT CASSVNPGLTSTEAFF
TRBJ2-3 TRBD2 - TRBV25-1 TGTGCCAGCAGCGAGGTTCTAGCGGGCCTGTATTTT CASSEVLAGLYF
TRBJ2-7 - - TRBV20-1 TGCAGTGCTGTGGATTCGGGACTTTCTTACGAGCAGTACTTC CSAVDSGLSYEQYF
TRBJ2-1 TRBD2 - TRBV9 TGTGCCAGCAGCGCGCGACTAGCGGGAGGCAGCTCCTACAATGAGCAGTTCTTC CASSARLAGGSSYNEQFF
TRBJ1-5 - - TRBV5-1 TGCGCCAGCAGCTGGGAGTCAGTGGATCAGCCCCAGCATTTT CASSWESVDQPQHF
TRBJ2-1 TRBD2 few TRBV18 TGTGCCAGCCCACCACCGATGGCTAGCGGGCGGACCTACAATGAGCAGTTCTTC CASPPPMASGRTYNEQFF
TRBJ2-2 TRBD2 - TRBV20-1 TGCAGTGCTAGAGATTTGGTAGCGGGTCAGGCCGGGGAGCTGTTTTTT CSARDLVAGQAGELFF
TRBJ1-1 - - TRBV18 TGTGCCAGCTCACCCAGGGCAGGGCGAGCTTTCTTT CASSPRAGRAFF
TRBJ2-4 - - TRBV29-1 TGCAGCGCCGCTTCGAGGGCGGCCCTATGGGGGGAGCAGTACTTC CSAASRAALWGEQYF
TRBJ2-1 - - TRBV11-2 TGTGCCAGCAGCCCCCTGGGTCCGGCGGAGCAGTTCTTC CASSPLGPAEQFF
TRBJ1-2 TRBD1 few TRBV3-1 TGTGCCAGCAGCCAAGGTCTACAGGGGGACTATGGCTACACCTTC CASSQGLQGDYGYTF
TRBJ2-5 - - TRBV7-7 TGTGCCAGCAGCTCCACCTGGGTATTCCAAGAGACCCAGTACTTC CASSSTWVFQETQYF
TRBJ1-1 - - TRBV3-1 TGTGCCAGCAGCCAAGAACCGGGGGGGGACACTGAAGCTTTCTTT CASSQEPGGDTEAFF
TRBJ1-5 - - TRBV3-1 TGTGCCAGCAGCCAGGGGGGGACTCAGCCCCAGCATTTT CASSQGGTQPQHF
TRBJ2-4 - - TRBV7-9 TGTGCCAGCAGCCTAGAGACAGAGAAGGAGCAGTACTTC CASSLETEKEQYF
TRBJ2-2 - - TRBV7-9 TGTGCCAGCAGCGATGACAGGTTCAACACCGGGGAGCTGTTTTTT CASSDDRFNTGELFF
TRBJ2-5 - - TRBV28 TGTGCCAGCAGTTCCCTGGACTCCCACAATGAGCAGTACTTC CASSSLDSHNEQYF
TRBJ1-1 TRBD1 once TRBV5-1 TGCGCCAGCAGCGTGGACAGGCTGTCTGAAGCTTTCTTT CASSVDRLSEAFF